Listed below are T cell receptor beta chains from one sample, sequenced in a study of identical twins. Using its own MiXCR run on the 5' RACE reads, TCRdb lists one record per CDR3 protein. Of roughly 200,000 distinct CDR3 sequences detected, less than 8% appear once; the ten largest clones hold around 1.8%. These same records also appear under a second study, on yellow fever vaccine responses in identical twins.

Material: memory (CD45RO+) T cells sorted from blood. Receptors were obtained from a woman aged 18-29 years in good health. Each CDR3 is given with its conserved first and last residue. Each record gives: D gene, clone size, J gene, V gene, CDR3 protein, CDR3 DNA. D genes are given only for firm matches. Only part of the rows carry a size: once, few, many, or a class if the clone is expanded.

TRBD1,many,TRBJ2-6,TRBV9,CASGQGSGANVLTF,TGTGCCAGCGGACAGGGGAGTGGGGCCAACGTCCTGACTTTC
.,few,TRBJ1-2,TRBV7-2,CASSITVKNGYTF,TGTGCCAGCAGCATAACAGTTAAAAATGGCTACACCTTC
TRBD2,few,TRBJ2-7,TRBV5-6,CASSLGGGTYEQYF,TGTGCCAGCAGCTTGGGGGGGGGGACCTACGAGCAGTACTTC
.,few,TRBJ2-5,TRBV7-2,CASSLEKAARETQYF,TGTGCCAGCAGCTTAGAAAAGGCAGCACGAGAGACCCAGTACTTC
TRBD1,few,TRBJ1-4,TRBV12-3/TRBV12-4,CASSPEGQLNEKLFF,TGTGCCAGCAGTCCAGAGGGACAGCTAAATGAAAAACTGTTTTTT
TRBD2,.,TRBJ2-1,TRBV6-1,CASSELAGGNEQFF,TGTGCCAGCAGTGAACTAGCGGGAGGCAATGAGCAGTTCTTC
TRBD2,few,TRBJ2-2,TRBV12-3/TRBV12-4,CASSLHVLAGGAGELFF,TGTGCCAGCAGTTTACATGTTCTAGCGGGGGGTGCCGGGGAGCTGTTTTTT
.,many,TRBJ2-7,TRBV28,CASSTQGFIYEQYF,TGTGCCAGCAGCACACAGGGATTTATCTACGAGCAGTACTTC
.,many,TRBJ1-5,TRBV7-2,CASSLSLNQPQHF,TGTGCCAGCAGCTTGAGCCTTAATCAGCCCCAGCATTTT
.,many,TRBJ2-1,TRBV12-3/TRBV12-4,CASSNPPQFF,TGTGCCAGCAGCAACCCCCCCCAGTTCTTC
.,many,TRBJ2-2,TRBV20-1,CSAKSENTGELFF,TGCAGTGCAAAGTCGGAAAACACCGGGGAGCTGTTTTTT
.,few,TRBJ2-1,TRBV7-2,CASSLNSGGARGSEFF,TGTGCCAGCAGCTTAAATTCTGGCGGAGCAAGGGGATCCGAGTTCTTC
TRBD1,few,TRBJ2-2,TRBV19,CASSILPGQGASGELFF,TGTGCCAGTAGTATCTTGCCGGGACAGGGGGCGAGCGGGGAGCTGTTTTTT
TRBD2,.,TRBJ2-1,TRBV7-2,CASSLVVAGGRNEQFF,TGTGCCAGCAGCTTAGTGGTAGCGGGAGGGCGCAATGAGCAGTTCTTC
.,many,TRBJ2-2,TRBV11-2,CASITSLPNTGELFF,TGTGCCAGCATCACTAGTCTCCCGAACACCGGGGAGCTGTTTTTT
TRBD2,many,TRBJ2-1,TRBV11-3,CASSLWKSSGGNEQFF,TGTGCCAGCAGCTTATGGAAGTCTAGCGGAGGTAATGAGCAGTTCTTC
.,few,TRBJ1-1,TRBV12-5,CASGFGRQEGEAFF,TGTGCTAGTGGTTTTGGACGCCAGGAGGGTGAAGCTTTCTTT
TRBD1,.,TRBJ2-7,TRBV24-1,CATRLTGTGLYEQYF,TGTGCCACCAGATTAACCGGGACAGGACTCTACGAGCAGTACTTC
.,many,TRBJ1-1,TRBV29-1,CSVEEGRDYTEAFF,TGCAGCGTTGAAGAGGGCAGGGATTACACTGAAGCTTTCTTT
.,many,TRBJ1-1,TRBV10-3,CAISESAVSEAFF,TGTGCCATCAGTGAGTCTGCCGTAAGTGAAGCTTTCTTT
.,few,TRBJ2-1,TRBV7-9,CASSQGMDNEQFF,TGTGCCAGCAGCCAGGGAATGGACAATGAGCAGTTCTTC
.,.,TRBJ2-1,TRBV28,CATRGRSYNEQFF,TGTGCCACCAGGGGTAGGTCCTACAATGAGCAGTTCTTC